The entry below gives a single TCR beta chain sequence along with its context. The antigen is undetermined. Sequence at one end of the junction differs from germline and may be a read error. This specimen belongs to a study of neurological immune-mediated disorders. Points from the study as a whole: When the repertoires were grouped phylogenetically, those of 18 of the 34 multiple sclerosis patients came together in a single cluster of related CDR3 sequences, which points to a possible repertoire-level signature.

The CDR3 loop spans 13 amino acids. In germline, CDR1 is SGHDT, CDR2 YYEEEE. Sequencing runs each yielded over 200 million TCR-beta sequences from 15-18 subjects. MiXCR was run by TCRdb on the 5' RACE reads, yielding one entry per CDR3 protein. The profile covers some 66,000 distinct CDR3 sequences, with around 4% appearing a single time and about 2.4% taken by the ten largest. The chain uses TRBV5-6 and TRBJ1-5, with a tentative D call TRBD1 (5 bases). The sample consisted of PBMCs. The sequence was collected from a man aged 45 to 65 with multiple sclerosis. The CDR3 sequence is CASSSGTDQPQNF. The CDR3 bases are TGTGCCAGCAGCTCCGGGACGGATCAGCCCCAGAATTTT.